The source of this T cell receptor beta chain is a study of blood T cell repertoires in COVID-19 (TCRdb year 2020). Regarding the study in general: Collaborator samples came from the United States, Italy and Spain and covered acute and convalescent phases of COVID-19. The prospective study material was composed of cDNA or gDNA derived from T cells, B-cell-depleted T cells, or PBMCs. The dataset comprised deeply sampled blood TCRbeta repertoires from subjects exposed to, actively infected with, or recovered from COVID-19. The repertoires were released in a freely available public database meant as a resource for research on the immune response to SARS-CoV-2. Samples were obtained from the ongoing ImmuneRACE study (first 160 participants) and from over 1,000 subjects provided by 6 global collaborators. A de-identified subject ID, COVID-19 status, age in years and sex were almost always included in the sample metadata. Where available, HLA class I and class II types were obtained from metadata supplied by the sample provider rather than from assay-based typing. Results and caveats for the whole study, not just this receptor: The amount of clinical and demographic metadata varied by source and participant and was provided uncurated.

One collaborating source in Seattle enrolled patients while the patients were actively infected and followed the patients over time throughout the course of disease. Whole blood was collected in K2EDTA tubes by collaborating institutions according to the institutions' own protocols. Collaborator samples were shipped for TCRbeta analysis as frozen whole blood, isolated PBMCs, or DNA extracted from either sample type. TCRbeta CDR3 regions were amplified from genomic DNA using the immunoSEQ Assay, a bias-controlled multiplex PCR. The paper's processing steps were these. The number of nucleated cells in each sample was estimated from the amplification of reference gene primers within the assay. Sequence reads were collapsed and filtered to measure the absolute abundance of every unique TCRbeta CDR3 rearrangement. Productive Simpson clonality was computed per sample as the square root of Simpson's diversity index over productive rearrangements. TCRdb took this table from immuneACCESS and kept in-frame rearrangements with V and J called. Such tables lack part of the clones; where checked against another copy, unresolved V genes explain under half of the gap, and the rest is unexplained. V, J and clone size derive from that table, while D and trimming were established from the DNA sequence. The sample table contains roughly 150,000 clones; only one count was recorded for approximately 86% of them. The ten biggest clones cover 6.9% of the sample.

CDR1 and CDR2, per the germline V gene, are SGHAT and FQNNGV. There are 14 amino acids in the CDR3, from cysteine to phenylalanine inclusive. Of all the DNA, just the CDR3 is kept, 42 bases in frame from base 1. V and J are trimmed by 3 bases and 6 bases, and the gene matches miss 4 bases of the junction. With regard to this clone: What antigen it recognizes has not been identified. Base qualities are not provided; no much larger clone lies one nucleotide away.

Sequenced input: peripheral blood. The clonotype originates from an elderly man with COVID-19, enrolled during active disease. Recombination connected TRBV11-2 to TRBJ2-3; 9 central bases correspond to TRBD2. The CDR3 loop reads CASSFSGGADTQYF. In nucleotides, the sequence is TGTGCCAGCAGCTTTAGCGGGGGCGCGGATACGCAGTATTTT.